This T cell receptor (beta chain) is from a study of radiation and T cells in renal cell carcinoma. Clones were sequenced by immunoSEQ multiplex PCR, and TCRdb holds only the in-frame ones, with some missing. The table has 140,000 to 150,000 clones, approximately 86% seen once; the top ten hold under 20%. Overall study results and limits: In blood, top tumor clones expanded by 2 weeks, shrinking by 4.

Germline assignment: CDR1 SGHRS and CDR2 YFSETQ. The CDR3 has 15 residues. V lost 0 bases to trimming and J lost 4 bases; unmatched junction nucleotides: 3. This sample's time point: blood 4 weeks post-SBRT, at nephrectomy. Described treatment: 15 Gy SBRT to primary tumor, nephrectomy 4 weeks later. Nephrectomy followed 15 Gy stereotactic body radiation by 4 weeks. Serial blood draws occurred at baseline and 2 and 4 weeks post-SBRT. For this clone: What it binds is unknown.

The chain recombines TRBV5-1 with TRBJ2-1, with 8 nucleotides matching TRBD2. Source: blood, taken from a patient whose treatment included radiotherapy and nephrectomy. The receptor was isolated from a woman in her forties or fifties with renal cell carcinoma. The CDR3 region has the DNA TGCGCCAGCAGCTTGGCTCCTAGCGGGTACAATGAGCAGTTCTTC. Its protein is CASSLAPSGYNEQFF.